This T cell receptor beta chain stems from a study of graft-versus-host responses after intestinal transplantation. For the study at large: Every recipient underwent anti-thymocyte globulin induction, then tacrolimus and steroids for 2 to 3 years.

Findings and limits, study-wide: GvH clone levels peaked in circulation, and this peak was associated with early post-transplant HvG declines. GvH clones were found in recipient marrow; some appeared first in ileum or blood. Clonal ratios of graft-versus-host to host-versus-graft in allografts were high for patients exhibiting graft-donor T cell macrochimerism.

The data were produced by immunoSEQ multiplex PCR, yet TCRdb's version contains in-frame clones alone and is incomplete. The sample lists around 50,000 clones, about 90% occurring once. As regards this clone: Its antigen is still unknown.

This CDR3 region has 15 residues. The V and J ends lost 0 bases and 9 bases respectively, with 15 bases between them. Germline CDR1 is MGHRA and CDR2 is YSYEKL. This receptor was taken from a human patient who received an intestinal transplant, so some T cells may come from the graft donor. The specimen comprised PBMCs, sampled 26 days after transplant. The chain joins TRBV4-1 to TRBJ2-1; D ambiguous. The CDR3 reads CASSQEHVNGGEQFF. The CDR3 DNA sequence: TGCGCCAGCAGCCAAGAGCACGTAAACGGCGGTGAGCAGTTCTTC.